Each of the 7 T cell receptor beta chains below was sequenced from the same sample in a study of cytomegalovirus exposure and HLA in healthy donors. It was with 60 Vbeta and 13 Jbeta primers that the PCR ran. The method was immunoSEQ multiplex PCR; TCRdb's version includes in-frame clones alone and lacks a portion of them. The sample lists about 110,000 clones, 65% to 80% occurring once. The sequenced sample was PBMCs. These receptors came from a male donor in good health and CMV-seronegative.

The gene calls are TRBV4-2 and TRBJ2-2; 7 bases agree with TRBD1. V was clipped by 5 bases and J by 3 bases; unmatched bases: 3. The CDR3 contains 14 residues. Per germline, CDR1 LGHNA and CDR2 YNFKEQ. The chain's CDR3 is CASSTGTDTGELFF. The CDR3 DNA follows: TGTGCCAGCAGCACCGGGACAGACACCGGGGAGCTGTTTTTT.

Here the CDR3 reads CASSQGVAGQGRKYF. The DNA for the CDR3 is TGCGCCAGCAGCCAAGGTGTAGCGGGACAGGGTCGTAAGTACTTC. The chain couples TRBV4-1 to TRBJ2-7, with a tentative D call TRBD1 (9 bases). The CDR3 sequence is 15 residues long. V was clipped by 1 base and J by 11 bases, with 21 bases between them. Germline CDR1 reads MGHRA; CDR2 reads YSYEKL.

The rearrangement joins TRBV7-9 to TRBJ2-7; 12 bases are a match to TRBD1. In germline, CDR1 is SEHNR, CDR2 FQNEAQ (reference sequence). After removal of 5 bases from V and 0 bases from J, the junction contained 14 bases not matched to a gene. The CDR3 consists of 19 residues. Here the CDR3 DNA reads TGTGCCAGCAGCCTCCGGGACAGGGGGCGCTTGTTAGACTCCTACGAGCAGTACTTC. Translation gives CASSLRDRGRLLDSYEQYF.

This chain joins TRBV6-1 and TRBJ2-7; possibly TRBD2 for D (5 bases). With 3 bases removed from V and 4 bases from J, the gap between germline ends came to 13 bases. The CDR3 spans 14 residues. Per germline, CDR1 MNHNS and CDR2 SASEGT. The CDR3, as DNA: TGTGCCAGCAGTGACCAGAGCGGCGGATACGAGCAGTACTTC. This encodes CASSDQSGGYEQYF.

V is TRBV18 and J is TRBJ1-5; weak D call: TRBD1 (5 bases). This CDR3 is 13 amino acids long. Germline loops: CDR1 KGHSH, CDR2 LQKENI. Trimming took 3 bases from V and 7 from J, leaving 10 bases between them. The CDR3, as DNA: TGTGCCAGCTCACCTATTCAGGGCCAGCCCCAGCATTTT. Its translation is CASSPIQGQPQHF.

The rearrangement links TRBV28 to TRBJ2-1, with TRBD2 matching 8 bases. In germline, CDR1 is MDHEN, CDR2 SYDVKM. The CDR3 runs 14 residues. V shed 8 bases, J shed 6 bases, and the junction held 9 bases outside the gene matches. The CDR3 protein is CASLLGGRPNEQFF. CDR3 DNA sequence: TGTGCCAGCCTCCTCGGCGGGAGGCCCAATGAGCAGTTCTTC.

The gene calls are TRBV2 and TRBJ2-1; D perhaps matches TRBD2 (6 bases). The CDR3 has 15 residues. V was pared by 4 bases and J by 4 bases, with 14 bases between. Germline V CDR1 and CDR2: SNHLY, FYNNEI. The CDR3 DNA reads TGTGCCAGCAGTGTGTCCAGCGGGTTTTACAATGAGCAGTTCTTC. Translation: CASSVSSGFYNEQFF.